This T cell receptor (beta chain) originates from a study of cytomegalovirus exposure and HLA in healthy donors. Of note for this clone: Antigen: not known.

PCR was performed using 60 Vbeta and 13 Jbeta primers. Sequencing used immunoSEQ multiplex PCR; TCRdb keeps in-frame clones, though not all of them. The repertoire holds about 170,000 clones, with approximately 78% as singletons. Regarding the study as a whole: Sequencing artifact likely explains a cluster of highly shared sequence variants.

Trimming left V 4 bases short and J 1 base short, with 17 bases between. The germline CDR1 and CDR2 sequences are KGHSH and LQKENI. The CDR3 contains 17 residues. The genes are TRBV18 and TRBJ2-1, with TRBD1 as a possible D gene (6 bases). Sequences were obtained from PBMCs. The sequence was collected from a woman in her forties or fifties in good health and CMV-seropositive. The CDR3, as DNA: TGTGCCAGCTCACTCTACCGGGACACCGTTTCCTACAATGAGCAGTTCTTC. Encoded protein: CASSLYRDTVSYNEQFF.